This note documents a single TCR beta chain sequence. Its antigen is as yet unknown. Produced via immunoSEQ multiplex PCR; TCRdb's table is partial and in-frame only. The sample comprises over 120,000 clones, 85% to 95% of which are singletons, and roughly 9.1% rests with the top ten. The CDR3 is 15 amino acids. This sample is part of a study of T cell responses to AZD1222 COVID-19 vaccine. Study-wide results and limits: The study sampled repertoires only after the peak T cell response. Clonal diversity was possibly underestimated; the donors were predominantly white British and more often female.

The chain links TRBV21-1 to TRBJ1-2; the table's D call of TRBD1 was not tested on the DNA. TRBV21-1 corresponds to a pseudogene. This clonotype was sampled from an adult in good health. This material consisted of peripheral blood, taken on day 0 of AZD1222 vaccination. CDR3 sequence (DNA): TGTGCCAGCAGCGAAAGAAGGGGGCGTGACTATGGCTACACCTTC. Translation gives CASSERRGRDYGYTF.